The rows below give T cell receptor beta chains drawn from one sample of a study of sequential checkpoint blockade in melanoma. Data came from immunoSEQ multiplex PCR; TCRdb stores just in-frame clones and leaves some out. The repertoire holds over 9,500 clones, with roughly four fifths as singletons. This sample comprised CD8+ T cells sorted from blood (inferred from file names), obtained from a patient given nivolumab and ipilimumab in sequence. Receptors were obtained from a human donor with melanoma. Both conserved end residues are part of each CDR3. Fields, in order: J gene, V gene, clone size, D gene, CDR3 protein, CDR3 DNA. D genes are given only for firm matches. A clone size is listed for some rows: how often the clone was seen (once, few, many), or a class if it is expanded.

j_call: TRBJ2-1
v_call: TRBV5-4
clone_size: NA
d_call: TRBD2
cdr3_aa: CASSFLAGGPNEQFF
cdr3_nt: TGTGCCAGCAGCTTCCTAGCGGGAGGCCCCAATGAGCAGTTCTTC

j_call: TRBJ1-2
v_call: TRBV19
clone_size: few
d_call: NA
cdr3_aa: CASSLGDYGYTF
cdr3_nt: TGTGCCAGTAGTTTGGGCGACTATGGCTACACCTTC

j_call: TRBJ2-1
v_call: TRBV6-5
clone_size: large
d_call: NA
cdr3_aa: CASSYLGDNEQFF
cdr3_nt: TGTGCCAGCAGTTACTTGGGAGACAATGAGCAGTTCTTC

j_call: TRBJ2-7
v_call: TRBV7-9
clone_size: NA
d_call: TRBD2
cdr3_aa: CASSLRTSEGEQYF
cdr3_nt: TGTGCCAGCAGCTTAAGGACTAGCGAGGGCGAGCAGTACTTC

j_call: TRBJ2-1
v_call: TRBV7-9
clone_size: once
d_call: TRBD2
cdr3_aa: CASSLLAGGTLYNEQFF
cdr3_nt: TGTGCCAGCAGTCTACTAGCGGGAGGGACCCTTTACAATGAGCAGTTCTTC

j_call: TRBJ2-6
v_call: TRBV15
clone_size: NA
d_call: NA
cdr3_aa: CATSEGSGANVLTF
cdr3_nt: TGTGCCACCAGCGAGGGCTCTGGGGCCAACGTCCTGACTTTC

j_call: TRBJ2-7
v_call: TRBV28
clone_size: NA
d_call: NA
cdr3_aa: CASNPHGEIYEQYF
cdr3_nt: TGTGCCAGCAACCCCCACGGAGAAATATACGAGCAGTACTTC

j_call: TRBJ2-3
v_call: TRBV4-1
clone_size: NA
d_call: TRBD1
cdr3_aa: CASSQVRTGNTDTQYF
cdr3_nt: TGCGCCAGCAGCCAAGTCCGGACAGGGAACACAGATACGCAGTATTTT

j_call: TRBJ1-5
v_call: TRBV6-5
clone_size: once
d_call: NA
cdr3_aa: CASSEVTGLQPQHF
cdr3_nt: TGTGCCAGCAGTGAGGTGACAGGACTTCAGCCCCAGCATTTT

j_call: TRBJ1-1
v_call: TRBV6-6
clone_size: few
d_call: TRBD1
cdr3_aa: CASSLPGTGINTEAFF
cdr3_nt: TGTGCCAGCAGTTTGCCCGGGACAGGGATAAACACTGAAGCTTTCTTT

j_call: TRBJ2-7
v_call: TRBV7-3
clone_size: NA
d_call: NA
cdr3_aa: CASSLSAEHEQYF
cdr3_nt: TGTGCCAGCAGCCTCTCGGCGGAGCACGAGCAGTACTTC

j_call: TRBJ1-2
v_call: TRBV7-9
clone_size: medium-sized
d_call: TRBD1
cdr3_aa: CASSPTGGYGYTF
cdr3_nt: TGTGCCAGCAGCCCCACAGGGGGCTATGGCTACACCTTC

j_call: TRBJ2-3
v_call: TRBV4-1
clone_size: NA
d_call: TRBD2
cdr3_aa: CASSQVAGASTDTQYF
cdr3_nt: TGCGCCAGCAGCCAGGTAGCGGGGGCTAGCACAGATACGCAGTATTTT

j_call: TRBJ2-2
v_call: TRBV27
clone_size: NA
d_call: NA
cdr3_aa: CASSLGRAGELFF
cdr3_nt: TGTGCCAGCAGTTTGGGCAGGGCCGGGGAGCTGTTTTTT

j_call: TRBJ2-1
v_call: TRBV5-8
clone_size: NA
d_call: NA
cdr3_aa: CASSLELGRANEQFF
cdr3_nt: TGTGCCAGCAGCTTGGAGCTAGGGAGAGCCAATGAGCAGTTCTTC

j_call: TRBJ2-7
v_call: TRBV6-5
clone_size: NA
d_call: TRBD1
cdr3_aa: CASSWDRESEQYF
cdr3_nt: TGTGCCAGCAGTTGGGACAGGGAGTCCGAGCAGTACTTC

j_call: TRBJ1-2
v_call: TRBV5-5
clone_size: NA
d_call: TRBD1
cdr3_aa: CASSLRTGREANYGYTF
cdr3_nt: TGTGCCAGCAGCTTGCGGACAGGGAGGGAAGCTAACTATGGCTACACCTTC

j_call: TRBJ2-1
v_call: TRBV7-9
clone_size: NA
d_call: NA
cdr3_aa: CASSLRGSSVAEQFF
cdr3_nt: TGTGCCAGCAGCTTAAGGGGTAGTAGTGTCGCGGAGCAGTTCTTC

j_call: TRBJ2-7
v_call: TRBV27
clone_size: NA
d_call: TRBD2
cdr3_aa: CASSLSGVPYEQYF
cdr3_nt: TGTGCCAGCAGTTTAAGCGGGGTTCCCTACGAGCAGTACTTC

j_call: TRBJ2-5
v_call: TRBV5-4
clone_size: NA
d_call: NA
cdr3_aa: CASRGGQETQYF
cdr3_nt: TGTGCCAGCCGGGGAGGCCAAGAGACCCAGTACTTC

j_call: TRBJ2-7
v_call: TRBV15
clone_size: NA
d_call: TRBD1
cdr3_aa: CATSRGRDRDFEQYF
cdr3_nt: TGTGCCACCAGCAGAGGCCGGGACAGGGACTTCGAGCAGTACTTC

j_call: TRBJ2-1
v_call: TRBV28
clone_size: NA
d_call: TRBD2
cdr3_aa: CASGTSGNYEQFF
cdr3_nt: TGTGCCAGCGGGACTAGCGGGAACTATGAGCAGTTCTTC

j_call: TRBJ1-1
v_call: TRBV6-5
clone_size: NA
d_call: NA
cdr3_aa: CASSQGLNTEAFF
cdr3_nt: TGTGCCAGCAGTCAGGGGTTGAACACTGAAGCTTTCTTT

j_call: TRBJ2-1
v_call: TRBV7-9
clone_size: NA
d_call: NA
cdr3_aa: CASSSKSSYNEQFF
cdr3_nt: TGTGCCAGCAGCTCTAAGAGCTCCTACAATGAGCAGTTCTTC

j_call: TRBJ2-5
v_call: TRBV28
clone_size: NA
d_call: TRBD2
cdr3_aa: CASSAPALADQETQYF
cdr3_nt: TGTGCCAGCAGTGCGCCCGCCCTAGCGGACCAAGAGACCCAGTACTTC

j_call: TRBJ2-7
v_call: TRBV9
clone_size: NA
d_call: TRBD1
cdr3_aa: CASSVDGQASNEQYF
cdr3_nt: TGTGCCAGCAGCGTAGATGGACAGGCGAGTAACGAGCAGTACTTC

j_call: TRBJ2-5
v_call: TRBV7-6
clone_size: NA
d_call: NA
cdr3_aa: CASSLDNGVGETQYF
cdr3_nt: TGTGCCAGCAGCTTGGACAATGGAGTGGGAGAGACCCAGTACTTC

j_call: TRBJ2-3
v_call: TRBV14
clone_size: large
d_call: NA
cdr3_aa: CASSQERSDTQYF
cdr3_nt: TGTGCCAGCAGCCAAGAGAGGTCGGATACGCAGTATTTT

j_call: TRBJ1-1
v_call: TRBV6-6
clone_size: NA
d_call: NA
cdr3_aa: CASSVGENTEAFF
cdr3_nt: TGTGCCAGCAGTGTGGGAGAGAACACTGAAGCTTTCTTT

j_call: TRBJ2-7
v_call: TRBV21-1
clone_size: NA
d_call: NA
cdr3_aa: CASSKKGGLAGTYEQYF
cdr3_nt: TGTGCCAGCAGCAAAAAAGGGGGACTAGCGGGAACCTACGAGCAGTACTTC

j_call: TRBJ1-5
v_call: TRBV6-1
clone_size: NA
d_call: TRBD1
cdr3_aa: CASSEAMGQINQPQHF
cdr3_nt: TGTGCCAGCAGTGAAGCAATGGGACAGATCAATCAGCCCCAGCATTTT

j_call: TRBJ1-1
v_call: TRBV6-1
clone_size: NA
d_call: NA
cdr3_aa: CASSEQRDVSEAFF
cdr3_nt: TGTGCCAGCAGTGAACAGAGGGATGTATCTGAAGCTTTCTTT

j_call: TRBJ2-7
v_call: TRBV11-1
clone_size: NA
d_call: TRBD1
cdr3_aa: CASSFDRGGDEQYF
cdr3_nt: TGTGCCAGCAGCTTTGACAGGGGCGGCGACGAGCAGTACTTC